The sequence of this T cell receptor (beta chain) was determined in a study of read filtering for tumor transcriptome and immune sequencing. Turning to the study itself: IR-seq gave about 3.5 to 11 million TCR reads per sample; RNA-seq gave roughly 80 to 1,300.

This clonotype was seen many times. Germline lookup yields CDR1 ENHRY and CDR2 SYGVKD. Trimming left V 7 bases short and J 0 bases short, with 6 bases between. The length of the CDR3 is 12 residues. From 300 to 450 ng of RNA, a library with molecular barcoded alpha/delta and beta/gamma adaptors was made. TCRdb analysed the reads with MiXCR anew, one entry per CDR3 protein. The data contain 37,000 or so distinct CDR3 sequences, roughly an eighth of them seen just once; the ten biggest clones take up about 38%. The TCR sequence derives from a donor aged 40 or over with multiple myeloma. J is TRBJ2-5 and V is TRBV10-3; D perhaps matches TRBD1 (5 bases). Sample: a population of CD138-negative cells sorted from bone marrow. The DNA for the CDR3 is TGTGCCATCAAGGGGAACCAAGAGACCCAGTACTTC. It codes for CAIKGNQETQYF.